These 28 T cell receptor beta chains share one sample of origin, sequenced in a study of T cell responses to AZD1222 COVID-19 vaccine. Using immunoSEQ multiplex PCR, the repertoire was profiled, and TCRdb retains in-frame clones only, with some absent. The sample carries roughly 150,000 clones, roughly 88% recorded once. Sequences were derived from peripheral blood, sampled 28 days after the second AZD1222 dose. The receptors come from an adult who received the AZD1222 COVID-19 vaccine.

This clone came up once. The rearrangement links TRBV7-2 to TRBJ2-5, with 8 bases identical to TRBD2. With 1 base clipped from V and 1 base from J, the junction kept 2 bases outside the gene matches. This CDR3 is built from 15 residues. CDR1 and CDR2 from the germline V gene are SGHTA and FQGNSA. In nucleotides, the CDR3 is TGTGCCAGCAGCTTAGTGAGCGGGGGCCAAGAGACCCAGTACTTC. Translated: CASSLVSGGQETQYF.

This rearrangement joins TRBV3-1 (or the pseudogene TRBV3-2) to TRBJ2-7; no clear D gene. Germline CDR1 is LGHDT and CDR2 is YNNKEL (reference sequence). Trimming left V 3 bases short and J 1 base short, with 7 bases between. The CDR3 has 13 amino acids. The CDR3 DNA sequence: TGTGCCAGCAGCCACCCGAGTTCCTACGAGCAGTACTTC. Its translation is CASSHPSSYEQYF.

The V and J genes are TRBV24-1 and TRBJ2-6; TRBD1 is a possible D gene (5 bases). The V end lost 12 bases, the J end lost 4 bases, and 12 bases lay between the germline ends. Germline CDR1 and CDR2: KGHDR and SFDVKD. CDR3 size: 13 residues. The CDR3 sequence is CAAAGSGANVLTF. In DNA form, the CDR3 reads TGTGCCGCTGCAGGGTCCGGGGCCAACGTCCTGACTTTC.

The chain links TRBV5-8 to TRBJ2-1; TRBD2 agrees at 15 bases. V was clipped by 8 bases and J by 5 bases; unmatched bases: 8. CDR1 and CDR2 from the germline V gene are SGHTS and YDEGEE. The CDR3 loop spans 16 amino acids. CDR3 protein: CASPGLAGGSDNEQFF. CDR3 nucleotide sequence: TGTGCCAGTCCGGGACTAGCGGGGGGTTCAGACAATGAGCAGTTCTTC.

The chain links TRBV28 to TRBJ1-5; possible D gene TRBD1, 6 bases. Trimming cost V 6 bases and J 0 bases, with 18 bases left between them. The CDR3 totals 17 residues. Germline CDR1 reads MDHEN; CDR2 reads SYDVKM. The CDR3 reads CASSLTGFVNSNQPQHF. The CDR3 nucleotides read TGTGCCAGCAGCCTAACAGGGTTCGTAAATAGCAATCAGCCCCAGCATTTT.

The table lists this clone with many counts. V gene TRBV7-2 combines with J gene TRBJ2-4; TRBD1 matches at 7 bases. Germline V gene data show CDR1 as SGHTA and CDR2 as FQGNSA. This CDR3 has 17 residues. The trim removed 5 bases at V and 0 bases at J, leaving 10 bases unmatched. CDR3 protein: CASSPGQFMLAKNIQYF. CDR3 nucleotides: TGTGCCAGCAGCCCGGGACAGTTCATGCTAGCCAAAAACATTCAGTACTTC. Combining the CDR3 with reference TRBV7-2 and TRBJ2-4 gives the whole variable domain GAGVSQSPSNKVTEKGKDVELRCDPISGHTALYWYRQSLGQGLEFLIYFQGNSAPDKSGLPSDRFSAERTGGSVSTLTIQRTQQEDSAVYLCASSPGQFMLAKNIQYFGAGTRLSVL.

The chain couples TRBV5-4 to TRBJ2-2; TRBD2 matches 15 bases. Germline V gene data show CDR1 as SGHNT and CDR2 as YYREEE (reference sequence). CDR3 length: 16 residues. V gave up 4 bases and J gave up 11 bases; unmatched junction bases: 9. The CDR3 DNA is TGTGCCAGCAGCCTGAACGGACTAGCGGGAGGGACAGAGCTGTTTTTT. Translating gives CASSLNGLAGGTELFF.

A single count supports this clone. The chain couples TRBV5-6 to TRBJ1-2, with TRBD1 identical over 9 bases. CDR1 is SGHDT and CDR2 is YYEEEE in the germline V gene. The CDR3 runs 15 residues. After removal of 3 bases from V and 8 bases from J, the junction contained 11 bases not matched to a gene. CDR3 amino acids: CASSWGTGLEGGYTF. CDR3 nucleotides: TGTGCCAGCAGCTGGGGGACAGGGCTCGAAGGCGGCTACACCTTC.

As for this clone: Different DNA sequences within this sample yield the same CDR3. The chain is built from TRBV19 and TRBJ1-5, with D perhaps TRBD1 (6 bases). The V end was cut by 7 bases, the J end by 6 bases, with 16 bases between. CDR1 LNHDA and CDR2 SQIVND come from the germline V gene (reference sequence). The CDR3 loop spans 14 amino acids. CDR3 loop: CASTDYRVGQPQHF. The CDR3 bases are TGTGCCAGTACCGACTACAGGGTGGGTCAGCCCCAGCATTTT. The variable domain in full, with the rest retrieved from reference TRBV19 and TRBJ1-5, is DGGITQSPKYLFRKEGQNVTLSCEQNLNHDAMYWYRQDPGQGLRLIYYSQIVNDFQKGDIAEGYSVSREKKESFPLTVTSAQKNPTAFYLCASTDYRVGQPQHFGDGTRLSIL.

The CDR3 nucleotides are TGTGCCAGCAGTTCCACCCCGGGACAGAGTAATGAAAAACTGTTTTTT. Translated: CASSSTPGQSNEKLFF. The chain has TRBV28 and TRBJ1-4; TRBD1 agrees at 7 bases. Germline V lookup: CDR1 MDHEN, CDR2 SYDVKM. The CDR3 sequence is 16 residues long. Germline trimming cut 4 bases from V and 4 bases from J; bases unmatched to any gene: 9.

For the CDR3, the DNA is TGTGCCAGCAGTTACTCGAAGCTCTCTGGAAACACCATATATTTT. Translating gives CASSYSKLSGNTIYF. The chain combines TRBV6-5 with TRBJ1-3, with D unresolved. The length of the CDR3 is 15 residues. CDR1 MNHEY and CDR2 SVGAGI come from the germline V gene. The ends were cut back, 0 bases at V and 0 bases at J, with 6 bases in the middle.

The chain employs TRBV28 and TRBJ2-1; 12 bases match TRBD1. The CDR3 spans 16 residues. V dropped 4 bases and J dropped 7; count of bases not matched to a gene: 8. Germline V CDR1 and CDR2: MDHEN, SYDVKM. The CDR3 sequence: CASSSTGQGAGNEQFF. CDR3 nucleotide sequence: TGTGCCAGCAGTTCGACGGGACAGGGGGCGGGTAATGAGCAGTTCTTC.

This clone was found once. J is TRBJ2-6 and V is TRBV21-1; TRBD2 was called by the table and not checked on the DNA. TRBV21-1 is described as a pseudogene. There are 20 residues in the CDR3. CDR3 DNA: TGTGCCAGCAGCAAACCCCCGTATAGCGGAGTTGTCTCTGGGGCCAACGTCCTGACTTTC. Translation: CASSKPPYSGVVSGANVLTF.

The V gene is TRBV18, the J gene TRBJ2-1; TRBD2 agrees at 11 bases. The V segment lost 3 bases and the J segment 4 bases; nucleotides outside the gene matches: 8. Germline V gene sequence: CDR1 KGHSH, CDR2 LQKENI. This CDR3 contains 17 residues. The CDR3 DNA reads as TGTGCCAGCTCACCCGTTCCGGGACTAGCGGTATACAATGAGCAGTTCTTC. Its translation is CASSPVPGLAVYNEQFF. Combining the CDR3 with reference TRBV18 and TRBJ2-1 gives the whole variable domain NAGVMQNPRHLVRRRGQEARLRCSPMKGHSHVYWYRQLPEEGLKFMVYLQKENIIDESGMPKERFSAEFPKEGPSILRIQQVVRGDSAAYFCASSPVPGLAVYNEQFFGPGTRLTVL.

This chain joins TRBV18 and TRBJ1-5, with D possibly being TRBD1 (5 bases). V was trimmed by 3 bases and J by 0 bases, leaving 12 bases between them. Germline assignment: CDR1 KGHSH and CDR2 LQKENI. CDR3 length: 16 amino acids. The CDR3 sequence: CASSPTGTYSNQPQHF. CDR3 in DNA: TGTGCCAGCTCACCGACCGGGACGTATAGCAATCAGCCCCAGCATTTT.

The chain is built from TRBV6-6 and TRBJ2-3; D might be TRBD1 or TRBD2, each matching 5 bases. The germline V and J ends were trimmed by 4 bases and 4 bases, with 12 bases remaining between them. The germline gives CDR1 MNHNY, CDR2 SVGAGI (reference sequence). The CDR3 length is 14 residues. The CDR3 sequence is CASSSTGPADTQYF. The CDR3 region has the DNA TGTGCCAGCAGTTCGACGGGGCCCGCAGATACGCAGTATTTT.

The V gene is TRBV2, the J gene TRBJ1-2, with unresolved D. The germline V gene has CDR1 SNHLY and CDR2 FYNNEI. The CDR3 loop spans 13 amino acids. With 4 bases removed from V and 2 bases from J, the gap between germline ends came to 8 bases. The CDR3 region has the DNA TGTGCCAGCAGTGTTGAACAGAACTATGGCTACACCTTC. This sequence encodes CASSVEQNYGYTF.

The sample holds a few counts of this clone. V is TRBV6-5 and J is TRBJ2-7; TRBD2 matches at 7 bases. Germline values: CDR1 MNHEY, CDR2 SVGAGI. CDR3 length equals 15 residues. Unmatched junction bases numbered 4, after V lost 2 bases and J lost 0 bases. The CDR3 region has the DNA TGTGCCAGCAGTTACGGGGGGACTAACTCCTACGAGCAGTACTTC. It is translated as CASSYGGTNSYEQYF.

This clone was seen a few times. V is TRBV28 and J is TRBJ1-4, with TRBD1 as a possible D gene (5 bases). CDR3 length equals 16 residues. V lost 0 bases, J lost 7 bases, and 15 bases lay in between. Germline-derived CDR1 and CDR2 are MDHEN and SYDVKM. CDR3 region: CASSLWSFREGEKLFF. CDR3 nucleotide sequence: TGTGCCAGCAGTTTATGGTCCTTCAGGGAGGGTGAAAAACTGTTTTTT.

This rearrangement joins TRBV6-5 to TRBJ2-2; D tentatively reads TRBD1 or TRBD2 (6 bases each). The CDR3 sequence is 15 residues long. In germline, CDR1 is MNHEY, CDR2 SVGAGI. With 8 bases removed from V and 4 bases from J, the gap between germline ends came to 17 bases. CDR3 in amino acids: CASHSGASGTGELFF. In nucleotides, the CDR3 is TGTGCCAGCCACTCGGGGGCCTCAGGCACCGGGGAGCTGTTTTTT.

J is TRBJ1-2 and V is TRBV5-1, with TRBD1 matching over 8 bases. The CDR3 runs to 14 residues. From germline, CDR1 is SGHRS and CDR2 YFSETQ. Unmatched junction bases numbered 3, after V lost 2 bases and J lost 3 bases. The CDR3 spells CASSLQGEDYGYTF. CDR3 sequence (DNA): TGCGCCAGCAGCTTACAGGGGGAGGACTATGGCTACACCTTC.

This sequence joins TRBV18 and TRBJ1-2, with D possibly matching TRBD1 (5 bases). The CDR3 spans 17 residues. CDR1 is KGHSH, CDR2 LQKENI, per germline. V dropped 0 bases and J dropped 4 bases, with 18 bases sitting between them. The CDR3 loop is CASSPPSRDPSGYGYTF. Here the CDR3 DNA reads TGTGCCAGCTCACCACCGAGCAGGGACCCCTCGGGCTATGGCTACACCTTC.

This clone was seen once. V gene TRBV28 combines with J gene TRBJ1-2; TRBD1 aligns across 9 bases. Per the germline V gene, CDR1 is MDHEN and CDR2 is SYDVKM. V dropped 6 bases and J dropped 5; count of bases not matched to a gene: 7. CDR3 length: 14 residues. DNA of the CDR3: TGTGCCAGCAGCCGAGACAGGGGGACTTATGGCTACACCTTC. This translates into CASSRDRGTYGYTF.

The chain is built from TRBV7-2 and TRBJ2-7, with 9 bases identical to TRBD2. This CDR3 contains 14 residues. The junction had 5 bases not matched to a gene; V was cut back by 3 bases and J by 5 bases. The germline V gene encodes CDR1 SGHTA and CDR2 FQGNSA. CDR3 loop: CASSFSGSIDEQYF. CDR3 in DNA: TGTGCCAGCAGCTTTAGCGGGAGTATCGACGAGCAGTACTTC. The full variable domain, its missing parts supplied by reference TRBV7-2 and TRBJ2-7, is GAGVSQSPSNKVTEKGKDVELRCDPISGHTALYWYRQSLGQGLEFLIYFQGNSAPDKSGLPSDRFSAERTGGSVSTLTIQRTQQEDSAVYLCASSFSGSIDEQYFGPGTRLTVT.

The chain has TRBV30 and TRBJ2-1; 8 bases align to TRBD2. This CDR3 has 14 amino acids. In germline, CDR1 is GTSNPN, CDR2 SVGIG (reference sequence). V lost 3 bases and J lost 8; bases outside the gene matches: 9. CDR3 sequence: CAWSTTSVQDEQFF. The CDR3 DNA follows: TGTGCCTGGAGCACGACTAGCGTCCAGGATGAGCAGTTCTTC.

The V call is TRBV7-3, the J call TRBJ1-1, with D tentatively TRBD1 (5 bases). Germline CDR1 and CDR2: SGHTA and FQGTGA. This CDR3 region has 15 residues. Trimming removed 7 bases from V and 0 bases from J, with 15 bases in between. The CDR3 loop reads CASKSQGYMNTEAFF. The DNA of the CDR3 is TGTGCCAGCAAATCTCAGGGATACATGAACACTGAAGCTTTCTTT. The full variable domain, its missing parts supplied by reference TRBV7-3 and TRBJ1-1, is GAGVSQTPSNKVTEKGKYVELRCDPISGHTALYWYRQSLGQGPEFLIYFQGTGAADDSGLPNDRFFAVRPEGSVSTLKIQRTERGDSAVYLCASKSQGYMNTEAFFGQGTRLTVV.

The sample holds a few counts of this clone. This chain uses TRBV9 with TRBJ1-3, with D uncertain. CDR3 length equals 18 residues. In germline, CDR1 is SGDLS, CDR2 YYNGEE. V was shortened by 0 bases and J by 0 bases, with 16 bases between the two germline ends. The CDR3, as DNA: TGTGCCAGCAGCGTAGATAGCTACAGTCCTCTCTCTGGAAACACCATATATTTT. Translation gives CASSVDSYSPLSGNTIYF.

The V call is TRBV6-4, the J call TRBJ2-3; TRBD2 aligns across 9 bases. CDR1 and CDR2 from the germline V gene are MRHNA and SNTAGT. This CDR3 spans 15 amino acids. Unmatched junction bases numbered 4, after V lost 2 bases and J lost 4 bases. The DNA of the CDR3 is TGTGCCAGCAGTGACGACACTAGCGGGTCAGATACGCAGTATTTT. Its protein is CASSDDTSGSDTQYF.